This T cell receptor (beta chain) comes out of a study of vaccination and CD4 T cells after COVID-19 (dated by TCRdb to between 2022 and 2023). Notes on the research overall: Convalescent patients had a positive SARS-CoV-2 result on nasal swab PCR, and of these patients, several had mild disease and one had severe disease. The convalescent cohort included six males and four females, with two Hispanic individuals, seven Caucasians, two Asians and one multiracial person. Participants received two doses of either the Pfizer-BioNTech BNT162b2 vaccine (n=8) or the Moderna mRNA-1273 vaccine (n=2). Post-COVID blood samples from convalescent patients were collected a median of roughly 100 days after diagnosis, with a range of roughly 30 to 170 days. Post-vaccine blood samples were taken a median of about 72 days after the second vaccine dose, with a range of about 13 to 241 days. The cultures were stimulated with overlapping spike peptide pools from SARS-CoV-2 and from the common cold coronaviruses HCoV-NL63, HCoV-OC43 and HCoV-229E. In control cultures, a CEFX viral epitope pool was used as positive control, an HIV-1 Nef peptide pool was used as negative control, or no peptide was added. In roughly 10 COVID-19 convalescent patients and a few infection-naive healthy vaccine recipients, the spike-specific CD4+ TCR repertoire before mRNA vaccination was compared with the repertoire after mRNA vaccination.

This specimen's treatment or condition label, interpreted: 10-day PBMC culture with coronavirus spike peptide pools or control peptides (ViraFEST assay). The ViraFEST assay was used in the study, in which antigen-specific T cells were expanded with peptide pools and expanded clonotypes were subsequently identified by TCR sequencing. The convalescent patients' positive SARS-CoV-2 PCR tests fell between March and December 2020, which was before the Alpha, Beta and Delta variants emerged in the United States. About 1.8 million PBMCs per well were cultured in IMDM with roughly 5% human AB serum and roughly 10 IU/ml IL-2, plus 10 ug/ml peptide pools. On days 3 and 7, half of the culture medium was replaced with fresh IL-2-containing medium. After 10 to 11 days of culture, CD4+ T cells were isolated by negative selection using the EasySep CD4+ T cell isolation kit. Ficoll-Paque Plus gradient centrifugation was used to isolate PBMCs from whole blood, and the isolated PBMCs were then either used fresh or cryopreserved at -140C. Culture conditions were generally each tested in triplicate wells.

The germline V gene encodes CDR1 SGHRS and CDR2 YFSETQ. Including the terminal cysteine and phenylalanine, the CDR3 comprises 14 residues. CDR3 DNA only is kept here, 42 bases in frame from base 1. V sheds 4 bases and J sheds 5 bases, leaving 13 bases between their ends. Turning to this clonotype: The clone's antigen remains unknown. No quality values exist for individual bases; no much larger clone is one base distant.

The full study reports these points: An increase in the median number of SARS-CoV-2-reactive clonotypes from 21 after infection to a few dozen after vaccination was observed, but the change was not found to be significant. The study included relatively few convalescent patients and did not analyze early timepoints after natural infection. In convalescent patients, a median around 90% of post-vaccine SARS-CoV-2-reactive clones were detected only after vaccination, and vaccine-specific priming was suggested by this finding. Of the vaccine-specific clones found in convalescent patients, nearly all (304 of 307) were mono-reactive for SARS-CoV-2 spike instead of being cross-reactive with common cold coronaviruses.

The library relied on PCR. DNA from cultured CD4+ T cells was subjected to TCR sequencing with the Oncomine TCR Beta short-read assay at the Johns Hopkins FTIC core. The QIAamp micro DNA kit was used to extract genomic DNA from the cultured CD4+ T cells. Oncomine TCR Beta libraries from cultured CD4+ T cells were pooled with unique dual indexes and sequenced on an Illumina iSeq 100. In the authors' own workflow: Non-productive sequences were removed, and CDR3s that did not start with C, did not end with F or W, or were shorter than 7 amino acids were discarded. The MANAFEST web application identified antigen-specific clonotypes by comparing peptide-stimulated wells against reference wells and other culture wells. To be called positive, a clone needed an FDR below 0.05, an odds ratio above 5, and a productive frequency above 0.1% in at least two of three replicate wells. A clonotype counted as cross-reactive if it showed significant expansion both in the SARS-CoV-2 spike wells and in at least one common cold coronavirus spike condition. CDR3 homology was assessed with Levenshtein distances (stringdist) and unrooted phylogenetic trees (ape) in R version 3.6.1. TCRdb handled the public reads itself, with Q25 trimming in fastp and clone calling in MiXCR, and kept productive beta chains. Entries are consolidated by CDR3 protein sequence, retaining the most common genes and DNA. What appears here as the V and J calls and clone size reflects TCRdb's work, not the paper's. The sample table shows just under 10,000 distinct CDR3 sequences, and 40% to 65% are seen once. The top ten constitute about 40% of the sample.

The rearranged chain carries TRBV5-1 and TRBJ1-3, with no D gene named confidently. Input material: CD4+ T cells from blood, cultured in vitro. This sequence originates from a human donor who had recovered from COVID-19. The DNA sequence is given as TGCGCCAGCAGCCCGGACGGCCCAAGAAACACCATATATTTT. The encoded protein is CASSPDGPRNTIYF.